This T cell receptor beta chain comes out of a study of T cells in Graves' hyperthyroidism and ophthalmopathy. For this clonotype: No antigen is known for it.

Whole-study results and caveats: Stable hyperthyroidism and ophthalmopathy were separated using 13 V-J signatures.

RNA transcripts yielded amplified TCR beta CDR3 regions. First-round RT-PCR targeting the TCR CDR3 was performed with the HTBI primer set. MiXCR, applied by TCRdb to the multiplex PCR reads, yields one record per CDR3 protein. The data show some 760,000 distinct CDR3 sequences, about 14% seen once. Trimming took off 5 bases at V and 4 bases at J, with 15 bases between the two ends. This CDR3 spans 16 amino acids. CDR1 is MDHEN and CDR2 is SYDVKM in the germline V gene. No ophthalmopathy progression within 18 months constituted stable Graves' hyperthyroidism. The sequence was collected from a young woman with Graves' hyperthyroidism. The sequencing sample was made of blood. V and J are TRBV28 and TRBJ2-6, with D possibly matching TRBD2 (5 bases). The CDR3 DNA reads as TGTGCCAGCAGTCCCCCGGGGAGATACGGGGCCAACGTCCTGACTTTC. Its translation: CASSPPGRYGANVLTF.